Below, 23 T cell receptor beta chains from the same sample are listed, as sequenced in a study of T cell changes during pregnancy in multiple sclerosis. The table came from immunoSEQ multiplex PCR; TCRdb's copy has only in-frame clones and leaves some out. Among 40,000 to 55,000 clones listed, 91% were seen once. This sample comprised CD8+ T cells from peripheral blood mononuclear cells, obtained in the second trimester of pregnancy. Receptor source: a female donor with multiple sclerosis, enrolled in a pregnancy study.

The rearrangement links TRBV13 to TRBJ2-3, with 10 bases lining up with TRBD2. V dropped 0 bases and J dropped 6; count of bases not matched to a gene: 12. CDR1 and CDR2 (germline): PRHDT, FYEKMQ (reference sequence). This CDR3 is 18 amino acids long. The CDR3 DNA follows: TGTGCCAGCAGCTTAGGTGACTACGCTAGCGGGGGCCGGGATACGCAGTATTTT. This sequence encodes CASSLGDYASGGRDTQYF.

V is TRBV5-6 and J is TRBJ2-7; D is perhaps TRBD1 (6 bases). CDR3 length: 13 amino acids. CDR1 is SGHDT, CDR2 YYEEEE, per germline. V was cut by 5 bases and J by 2 bases, with 11 bases left in between. The CDR3 loop is CASSSGTTYEQYF. As DNA, the CDR3 is TGTGCCAGCAGTTCCGGGACAACCTACGAGCAGTACTTC.

Details on this clone: Other DNA sequences in this specimen translate into the identical CDR3. The genes are TRBV5-6 and TRBJ2-7, with no clear D. V lost 0 bases and J lost 0, with 4 bases in between. The CDR3 is 13 amino acids. Germline V gene sequence: CDR1 SGHDT, CDR2 YYEEEE. The DNA for the CDR3 is TGTGCCAGCAGCTTGGGCAGCTCCTACGAGCAGTACTTC. This translates into CASSLGSSYEQYF.

As to this clone: One end of the junction is discordant with germline, which a read error may explain. The chain carries TRBV7-7 and TRBJ2-5; D ambiguous. The CDR3 is 13 residues long. The germline CDR1 and CDR2 sequences are SSHAT and FNYEAQ (reference sequence). CDR3 protein: CASSRVQKETQYF. The DNA for the CDR3 is TGTGCTAGCAGCCGGGTCCAAAAAGAGACCCAGTACTTC.

The chain employs TRBV27 and TRBJ1-1; D is undetermined. CDR1 is MNHEY, CDR2 SMNVEV, per germline (reference sequence). The V and J ends lost 5 bases and 1 base respectively, with 11 bases between them. CDR3 length: 14 residues. This CDR3 reads CASSPLRQNTEAFF. The CDR3, as DNA: TGTGCCAGCAGTCCCTTGCGACAGAACACTGAAGCTTTCTTT.

The J gene is TRBJ1-5, the V gene TRBV12-5, with D perhaps TRBD1 (5 bases). The CDR3 has 15 amino acids. Germline V gives CDR1 LGHNT, CDR2 FRNRAP. Between the trimmed V and J ends, which lost 3 bases and 6 bases, there was a span of 15 bases. The CDR3 DNA is TGTGCTAGTGGTTTACTGCTGGGGGAGGGTCAGCCCCAGCATTTT. It encodes CASGLLLGEGQPQHF. The full variable domain, in which reference TRBV12-5 and TRBJ1-5 provide the parts outside the CDR3, is DARVTQTPRHKVTEMGQEVTMRCQPILGHNTVFWYRQTMMQGLELLAYFRNRAPLDDSGMPKDRFSAEMPDATLATLKIQPSEPRDSAVYFCASGLLLGEGQPQHFGDGTRLSIL.

This chain joins TRBV9 and TRBJ1-1, with 9 positions matching TRBD1. V shed 4 bases, J shed 4 bases, and the junction held 11 bases outside the gene matches. CDR1 and CDR2 (germline): SGDLS, YYNGEE. The CDR3 covers 16 residues. The CDR3 DNA is TGTGCCAGCAGCTCTCGACAGGGGGTTCTGGGCACTGAAGCTTTCTTT. Protein product: CASSSRQGVLGTEAFF.

The rearrangement uses TRBV6-1 and TRBJ2-7; the D gene is possibly TRBD1 (8 bases). Germline CDR1 reads MNHNS; CDR2 reads SASEGT. The CDR3 runs to 15 residues. The V and J ends lost 6 bases and 4 bases respectively, with 19 bases between them. In DNA form, the CDR3 reads TGTGCCAGCAGGATCACAGGGGGGGGCCTATACGAGCAGTACTTC. Amino acid sequence: CASRITGGGLYEQYF.

V and J are TRBV10-3 and TRBJ1-2; D remains unclear. Germline CDR1 reads ENHRY; CDR2 reads SYGVKD. V gave up 0 bases and J gave up 0 bases, with 8 bases separating them. CDR3 length: 15 amino acids. CDR3 residues: CAISESLATNYGYTF. The CDR3, as DNA: TGTGCCATCAGTGAGTCGCTAGCTACTAACTATGGCTACACCTTC.

The chain joins TRBV2 to TRBJ2-1; the match to TRBD2 covers 9 bases. With 6 bases clipped from V and 8 bases from J, the junction kept 8 bases outside the gene matches. This CDR3 is 14 amino acids long. The V gene's germline CDR1 is SNHLY and CDR2 FYNNEI. CDR3 sequence: CASRTGLAPDEQFF. CDR3 nucleotides: TGTGCCAGCAGAACGGGACTAGCACCCGATGAGCAGTTCTTC.

The DNA for the CDR3 is TGTGCCAGCAGCGCCCGACAGGGGCCCTCCTACGAGCAGTACTTC. Its translation is CASSARQGPSYEQYF. V is TRBV9 and J is TRBJ2-7, with 8 bases lining up with TRBD1. Germline V lookup: CDR1 SGDLS, CDR2 YYNGEE. V dropped 3 bases and J dropped 0; count of bases not matched to a gene: 5. There are 15 residues in the CDR3. Together with reference TRBV9 and TRBJ2-7, the CDR3 gives the full variable domain: DSGVTQTPKHLITATGQRVTLRCSPRSGDLSVYWYQQSLDQGLQFLIQYYNGEERAKGNILERFSAQQFPDLHSELNLSSLELGDSALYFCASSARQGPSYEQYFGPGTRLTVT.

The chain is built from TRBV4-1 and TRBJ2-7; perhaps TRBD1 as D (6 bases). The CDR3 loop spans 12 amino acids. V was clipped by 0 bases and J by 7 bases, with 7 bases between them. Germline-derived CDR1 and CDR2 are MGHRA and YSYEKL. DNA for the CDR3: TGCGCCAGCAGCCAAGATGGGACAGAGCAGTACTTC. Translated, it gives CASSQDGTEQYF.

This chain joins TRBV6-5 and TRBJ2-2, with TRBD2 as a possible D gene (6 bases). Looked up from germline, CDR1 is MNHEY and CDR2 is SVGAGI. Trimming shortened V by 7 bases and J by 7 bases, and 13 bases separated the two germline ends. There are 13 residues in the CDR3. The CDR3 here is CASTAAGFGELFF. The CDR3 DNA reads TGTGCCAGCACCGCGGCGGGGTTCGGGGAGCTGTTTTTT.

The chain uses TRBV2 and TRBJ1-1; 10 nucleotides align to TRBD1. CDR1 and CDR2 (germline): SNHLY, FYNNEI. The CDR3 has 14 amino acids. V lost 5 bases to trimming and J lost 3 bases; unmatched junction nucleotides: 3. In DNA form, the CDR3 reads TGTGCCAGCAGTAACGGGACAGGGGACACTGAAGCTTTCTTT. The encoded protein is CASSNGTGDTEAFF.

In nucleotides, the CDR3 is TGCAGCGTTGTGGAGGGGGCCGGGAACACTGAAGCTTTCTTT. It translates to CSVVEGAGNTEAFF. The chain links TRBV29-1 to TRBJ1-1; 7 positions agree with TRBD1. Germline V gene data show CDR1 as SQVTM and CDR2 as ANQGSEA. V gave up 4 bases and J gave up 1 base; unmatched junction bases: 6. This CDR3 has 14 amino acids.

The chain recombines TRBV27 with TRBJ2-1; unclear D gene. Germline lookup yields CDR1 MNHEY and CDR2 SMNVEV (reference sequence). V was shortened by 7 bases and J by 4 bases, with 5 bases between the two germline ends. The CDR3 consists of 11 residues. The CDR3 spells CASTQYNEQFF. The CDR3, as DNA: TGTGCCAGCACCCAGTACAATGAGCAGTTCTTC.

A note on this clone: This sample also contains other DNA sequences that code for the same CDR3. The chain combines TRBV7-2 with TRBJ2-7; 8 bases match TRBD1. The J segment lost 3 bases and the V segment lost 3 bases, leaving 1 base of the junction unmatched. The length of the CDR3 is 13 residues. The germline gives CDR1 SGHTA, CDR2 FQGNSA. The CDR3 DNA sequence: TGTGCCAGCAGCTTGGGGACAGGCTACGAGCAGTACTTC. This gives the protein CASSLGTGYEQYF. Combining the CDR3 with reference TRBV7-2 and TRBJ2-7 gives the whole variable domain GAGVSQSPSNKVTEKGKDVELRCDPISGHTALYWYRQSLGQGLEFLIYFQGNSAPDKSGLPSDRFSAERTGGSVSTLTIQRTQQEDSAVYLCASSLGTGYEQYFGPGTRLTVT.

The chain joins TRBV9 to TRBJ2-5; 10 nucleotides agree with TRBD1. Germline-derived CDR1 and CDR2 are SGDLS and YYNGEE. The CDR3 loop spans 17 amino acids. The ends lost 4 bases at V and 4 bases at J; junction bases unmatched: 13. The CDR3 bases are TGTGCCAGCAGCTCACCTCCGGGACAGGGGAGTATAGAGACCCAGTACTTC. This sequence encodes CASSSPPGQGSIETQYF.

This rearrangement joins TRBV21-1 to TRBJ2-7; the tabulated D call, TRBD1, remains unverified against the DNA. TRBV21-1 is designated a pseudogene. There are 17 residues in the CDR3. The CDR3 here is CASSKDRTGCLSYEQYF. CDR3 DNA: TGTGCCAGCAGCAAAGATCGGACAGGGTGTCTCTCCTACGAGCAGTACTTC.

The gene calls are TRBV15 and TRBJ1-3; 9 bases map to TRBD1. V was pared by 2 bases and J by 1 base, with 3 bases of the junction left unmatched. The CDR3 contains 16 residues. Germline V lookup: CDR1 LNHNV, CDR2 YYDKDF (reference sequence). The CDR3 nucleotides are TGTGCCACCAGCAGACAGGGACAGGGTTCTGGAAACACCATATATTTT. Residues: CATSRQGQGSGNTIYF.

The chain combines TRBV5-8 with TRBJ2-1; D remains ambiguous. This CDR3 is built from 15 residues. Germline CDR1 is SGHTS and CDR2 is YDEGEE. V was cut by 0 bases and J by 1 base, with 8 bases left in between. As DNA, the CDR3 is TGTGCCAGCAGCTTGGGACTCGCATCCTACAATGAGCAGTTCTTC. It translates to CASSLGLASYNEQFF.

The chain couples TRBV10-2 to TRBJ1-2; no clear D. V lost 2 bases and J lost 4, with 11 bases in between. The CDR3 consists of 14 residues. From germline, CDR1 is WSHSY and CDR2 SAAADI. The CDR3 nucleotides are TGCGCCAGCAGTGAGGGAGGCGGAGGCTATGGCTACACCTTC. Translation: CASSEGGGGYGYTF.

This chain joins TRBV7-9 and TRBJ2-7; 10 nucleotides match TRBD1. Germline V CDR1 and CDR2: SEHNR, FQNEAQ (reference sequence). The CDR3 consists of 15 residues. J gave up 2 bases and V 4 bases, and 5 bases lay outside the gene matches. CDR3 sequence: CASSSAGQGAYEQYF. CDR3 bases: TGTGCCAGCAGCTCCGCCGGACAGGGGGCCTACGAGCAGTACTTC.